Each of the 25 T cell receptor beta chains below was sequenced from the same sample in a study of shared clonotypes between healthy human individuals. Naive CD8 isolation took CD45RO-negative cells positively selected for CCR7 and excluded terminally differentiated effector memory CD45RA+ cells. The protocol was immunoSEQ multiplex PCR, while the TCRdb copy is restricted to in-frame clones and leaves out a portion. The profile shows over 2 million clones, about 95% of them singletons. The specimen was naive CD8+ T cells sorted from blood. Every receptor here comes from a man aged 18 to 30 in good health.

The gene calls are TRBV9 and TRBJ2-7; D might be TRBD1 (6 bases). The ends were cut back, 0 bases at V and 2 bases at J, with 12 bases in the middle. CDR3 length: 15 residues. Germline lookup yields CDR1 SGDLS and CDR2 YYNGEE. This CDR3 reads CASSVGDITAYEQYF. As DNA, the CDR3 is TGTGCCAGCAGCGTAGGGGACATAACCGCCTACGAGCAGTACTTC.

The chain carries TRBV19 and TRBJ2-5; D is undetermined. Germline CDR1 reads LNHDA; CDR2 reads SQIVND (reference sequence). The CDR3 sequence is 15 residues long. Trimming cost V 3 bases and J 4 bases, with 15 bases left between them. The CDR3 DNA is TGTGCCAGTAGTATCGGCTCACACTCGGCAGAGACCCAGTACTTC. It encodes CASSIGSHSAETQYF.

The chain has TRBV19 and TRBJ1-2; D is ambiguous. CDR3 size: 13 residues. Trimming left V 4 bases short and J 3 bases short, with 9 bases between. CDR1 is LNHDA and CDR2 is SQIVND in the germline V gene (reference sequence). CDR3 nucleotide sequence: TGTGCCAGTAGTAGGCGGGAACACTATGGCTACACCTTC. It is translated as CASSRREHYGYTF.

With respect to this clone: The same CDR3 can be traced to other DNA sequences in this sample. The CDR3 loop is CASSFASTDTQYF. The CDR3 DNA reads as TGTGCCAGCAGCTTTGCTAGCACAGATACGCAGTATTTT. The J gene is TRBJ2-3, the V gene TRBV5-6; D gene uncertain. The CDR3 sequence is 13 residues long. Trimming took off 2 bases at V and 0 bases at J, with 4 bases between the two ends. The germline V gene has CDR1 SGHDT and CDR2 YYEEEE. The whole variable domain, remainder taken from reference TRBV5-6 and TRBJ2-3, is DAGVTQSPTHLIKTRGQQVTLRCSPKSGHDTVSWYQQALGQGPQFIFQYYEEEERQRGNFPDRFSGHQFPNYSSELNVNALLLGDSALYLCASSFASTDTQYFGPGTRLTVL.

The chain links TRBV7-6 to TRBJ2-2; TRBD2 matches at 8 bases. CDR1 is SGHVS and CDR2 is FNYEAQ in the germline V gene. CDR3 length equals 16 residues. J gave up 6 bases and V 1 base, and 7 bases lay outside the gene matches. CDR3 DNA sequence: TGTGCCAGCAGCTTAGGGGCCGGGACTAGACCCGGGGAGCTGTTTTTT. Translating it yields CASSLGAGTRPGELFF.

This sequence joins TRBV10-3 and TRBJ1-5, with D possibly TRBD1 on 5 matching bases. The V gene lost 0 bases and the J gene lost 3 bases, with 9 bases spanning the gap. Germline V gene lookup returns CDR1 ENHRY and CDR2 SYGVKD. The CDR3 runs 15 residues. This chain's CDR3 is CAISESGELNQPQHF. CDR3 coding DNA: TGTGCCATCAGTGAGTCGGGGGAGCTCAATCAGCCCCAGCATTTT.

This chain joins TRBV4-1 and TRBJ2-7; either TRBD1 or TRBD2 may fit D (5 bases each). The CDR3 consists of 15 residues. Trimming took off 3 bases at V and 4 bases at J, with 16 bases between the two ends. In germline, CDR1 is MGHRA, CDR2 YSYEKL. CDR3 sequence reads: CASSQGRGARYEQYF. The CDR3 nucleotides read TGCGCCAGCAGCCAGGGCCGGGGCGCCCGGTACGAGCAGTACTTC.

In this sample, this clone turned up a few times. This specimen includes other DNA sequences encoding the same CDR3. V usage is TRBV28 and J usage is TRBJ2-7; a weak D match, TRBD1 (5 bases). Trimming took 5 bases from V and 3 from J, leaving 8 bases between them. The CDR3 is 12 residues long. Germline CDR1 is MDHEN and CDR2 is SYDVKM. CDR3 loop: CASSPDSYEQYF. The CDR3 bases are TGTGCCAGCAGTCCCGACAGCTACGAGCAGTACTTC.

This rearrangement joins TRBV19 to TRBJ2-7; 9 bases align to TRBD2. The J segment lost 0 bases and the V segment lost 3 bases, leaving 3 bases of the junction unmatched. From germline, CDR1 is LNHDA and CDR2 SQIVND (reference sequence). The CDR3 runs to 15 residues. The CDR3 bases are TGTGCCAGTAGTATTGGACTAGCGATCTCCTACGAGCAGTACTTC. This gives the protein CASSIGLAISYEQYF. Together with reference TRBV19 and TRBJ2-7, the CDR3 gives the full variable domain: DGGITQSPKYLFRKEGQNVTLSCEQNLNHDAMYWYRQDPGQGLRLIYYSQIVNDFQKGDIAEGYSVSREKKESFPLTVTSAQKNPTAFYLCASSIGLAISYEQYFGPGTRLTVT.

Of note for this clone: Distinct nucleotide sequences in the sample also encode this CDR3. The V gene is TRBV7-9, the J gene TRBJ2-5; 7 nucleotides agree with TRBD1. This CDR3 has 15 residues. V trimming: 5 bases; J trimming: 2 bases; junction bases outside the gene matches: 8. From germline, CDR1 is SEHNR and CDR2 FQNEAQ (reference sequence). Written as DNA, the CDR3 is TGTGCCAGCAGCCCCGGGACAGAGAATCAAGAGACCCAGTACTTC. Translating gives CASSPGTENQETQYF.

In the case of this clone: This specimen includes other DNA sequences encoding the same CDR3. The rearrangement links TRBV9 to TRBJ2-7; 9 nucleotides match TRBD1. V lost 3 bases to trimming and J lost 0 bases; unmatched junction nucleotides: 4. This CDR3 spans 15 amino acids. Germline assignment: CDR1 SGDLS and CDR2 YYNGEE. The CDR3 sequence is CASSAGQGGSYEQYF. The CDR3 DNA reads as TGTGCCAGCAGCGCGGGACAGGGCGGCTCCTACGAGCAGTACTTC.

Turning to this clone: The sample contains more than one DNA sequence encoding this CDR3. DNA for the CDR3: TGTGCCAGCAGCGTAGCTGGGACAGCCTACGAGCAGTACTTC. Translated: CASSVAGTAYEQYF. The rearrangement uses TRBV9 and TRBJ2-7; TRBD1 aligns across 7 bases. V lost 0 bases and J lost 2; bases outside the gene matches: 2. CDR3 size: 14 residues. Germline lookup yields CDR1 SGDLS and CDR2 YYNGEE.

The J gene is TRBJ2-1, the V gene TRBV4-1; D tentatively reads TRBD1 or TRBD2 (5 bases each). Trimming removed 0 bases at V and 7 bases at J, with 16 bases between. The CDR3 length is 16 residues. CDR1 MGHRA and CDR2 YSYEKL come from the germline V gene. In DNA form, the CDR3 reads TGCGCCAGCAGCCAAGATTGGGCAGGGTGGGAGAATGAGCAGTTCTTC. This encodes CASSQDWAGWENEQFF.

This clone was observed a single time. Different DNA sequences within this sample yield the same CDR3. V gene TRBV29-1 combines with J gene TRBJ2-7; 8 bases map to TRBD1. V shed 6 bases, J shed 5 bases, and the junction held 3 bases outside the gene matches. This CDR3 is 11 amino acids long. From germline, CDR1 is SQVTM and CDR2 ANQGSEA. The CDR3 protein is CSVDRDHEQYF. CDR3 coding DNA: TGCAGCGTGGACAGGGACCACGAGCAGTACTTC.

The chain has TRBV29-1 and TRBJ1-1; the D gene is possibly TRBD1 (6 bases). Germline CDR1 SQVTM, CDR2 ANQGSEA. CDR3 length: 13 amino acids. Trimming took 7 bases from V and 1 from J, leaving 13 bases between them. CDR3 loop: CSALGGQNTEAFF. The CDR3 nucleotides read TGCAGCGCCCTCGGGGGCCAGAACACTGAAGCTTTCTTT. The full variable domain, with the rest looked up from reference TRBV29-1 and TRBJ1-1, is SAVISQKPSRDICQRGTSLTIQCQVDSQVTMMFWYRQQPGQSLTLIATANQGSEATYESGFVIDKFPISRPNLTFSTLTVSNMSPEDSSIYLCSALGGQNTEAFFGQGTRLTVV.

This rearrangement joins TRBV5-1 to TRBJ2-1, with D perhaps TRBD1 or TRBD2 (5 bases each). Germline CDR1 reads SGHRS; CDR2 reads YFSETQ. Trimming left V 0 bases short and J 0 bases short, with 16 bases between. CDR3 size: 18 residues. CDR3 nucleotide sequence: TGCGCCAGCAGCTTGGCCGGGGCGACTGGGCCCTCCTACAATGAGCAGTTCTTC. Translating gives CASSLAGATGPSYNEQFF.

The gene calls are TRBV4-1 and TRBJ1-1, with D tentatively TRBD1 (5 bases). Germline-derived CDR1 and CDR2 are MGHRA and YSYEKL. V lost 0 bases and J lost 3, with 11 bases in between. CDR3 length: 15 residues. The CDR3 loop is CASSQDEGRHTEAFF. The CDR3 nucleotides are TGCGCCAGCAGCCAAGATGAGGGGCGTCACACTGAAGCTTTCTTT.

This chain connects TRBV7-3 to TRBJ2-5; D remains ambiguous. Trimming pared 5 bases from V and 5 bases from J, leaving 12 bases between. Germline V gene sequence: CDR1 SGHTA, CDR2 FQGTGA. The CDR3 runs 13 residues. CDR3 DNA: TGTGCCAGCAGCGCCCAGCCTGGGGAGACCCAGTACTTC. Translated: CASSAQPGETQYF.

The V and J genes are TRBV13 and TRBJ2-1, with a tentative D call TRBD2 (5 bases). V was trimmed by 3 bases and J by 0 bases, leaving 6 bases between them. The CDR3 totals 14 residues. CDR1 and CDR2 (germline): PRHDT, FYEKMQ (reference sequence). CDR3 in DNA: TGTGCCAGCAGCTTCGCGGGCTCCTACAATGAGCAGTTCTTC. Amino acid sequence: CASSFAGSYNEQFF.

The chain employs TRBV4-3 and TRBJ2-7; the match to TRBD1 covers 8 bases. The CDR3 sequence is 16 residues long. J lost 1 base, V lost 6 bases, and 11 bases had no gene match. Germline CDR1 and CDR2: LGHNA and YSLEER. CDR3 sequence (DNA): TGCGCCAGCAGTCGTATACTAGGACAGGGATCCTACGAGCAGTACTTC. Its protein product is CASSRILGQGSYEQYF.

J is TRBJ2-2 and V is TRBV5-1; D is uncertain. Trimming left V 3 bases short and J 3 bases short, with 12 bases between. Per the germline V gene, CDR1 is SGHRS and CDR2 is YFSETQ. The length of the CDR3 is 15 residues. Here the CDR3 DNA reads TGCGCCAGCAGCTATGGGCGGATTGACACCGGGGAGCTGTTTTTT. Protein product: CASSYGRIDTGELFF.

This clone was counted only a few times. The chain couples TRBV27 to TRBJ1-6, with no clear D. The CDR3 is 13 residues long. Trimming took 3 bases from V and 11 from J, leaving 11 bases between them. Germline-derived CDR1 and CDR2 are MNHEY and SMNVEV (reference sequence). CDR3 protein: CASSLGKFPPLHF. The CDR3 coding sequence is TGTGCCAGCAGTTTGGGAAAATTCCCACCCCTCCACTTT.

V and J are TRBV21-1 and TRBJ1-6; the D call TRBD1 from the table was never checked on the DNA. TRBV21-1 is classified as a pseudogene. This CDR3 has 16 residues. The DNA for the CDR3 is TGTGCCAGCACCGAATTGTCGTCCTGGGCTCCATCACCCCTCCACTTT. As protein: CASTELSSWAPSPLHF.

This rearrangement joins TRBV7-9 to TRBJ2-1; TRBD2 is a possible D gene (5 bases). Germline CDR1 is SEHNR and CDR2 is FQNEAQ (reference sequence). V lost 7 bases and J 4 bases, leaving 20 bases between the germline ends. The CDR3 consists of 16 residues. The DNA of the CDR3 is TGTGCCAGCAAGCCAAAGGAGGACCCTTTATACAATGAGCAGTTCTTC. Its translation: CASKPKEDPLYNEQFF. The variable domain in full, completed from reference TRBV7-9 and TRBJ2-1, reads DTGVSQNPRHKITKRGQNVTFRCDPISEHNRLYWYRQTLGQGPEFLTYFQNEAQLEKSRLLSDRFSAERPKGSFSTLEIQRTEQGDSAMYLCASKPKEDPLYNEQFFGPGTRLTVL.

The V gene is TRBV7-9, the J gene TRBJ2-3, with 8 bases identical to TRBD1. Germline trimming cut 0 bases from V and 5 bases from J; bases unmatched to any gene: 7. Germline V CDR1 and CDR2: SEHNR, FQNEAQ (reference sequence). CDR3 size: 16 residues. The DNA of the CDR3 is TGTGCCAGCAGCTTAGCTGACAGGGGTTGGGGAGATACGCAGTATTTT. Its translation: CASSLADRGWGDTQYF.